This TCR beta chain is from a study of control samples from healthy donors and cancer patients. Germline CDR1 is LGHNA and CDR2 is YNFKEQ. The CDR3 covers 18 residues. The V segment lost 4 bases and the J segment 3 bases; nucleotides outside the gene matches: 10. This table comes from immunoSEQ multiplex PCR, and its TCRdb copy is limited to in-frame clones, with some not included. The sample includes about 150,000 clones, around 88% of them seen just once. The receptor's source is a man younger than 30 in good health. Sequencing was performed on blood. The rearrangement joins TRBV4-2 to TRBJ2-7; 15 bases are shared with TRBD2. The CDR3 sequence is CASSPGTSGGLVGYEQYF. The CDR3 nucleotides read TGTGCCAGCAGCCCTGGGACTAGCGGGGGGCTTGTCGGCTACGAGCAGTACTTC.